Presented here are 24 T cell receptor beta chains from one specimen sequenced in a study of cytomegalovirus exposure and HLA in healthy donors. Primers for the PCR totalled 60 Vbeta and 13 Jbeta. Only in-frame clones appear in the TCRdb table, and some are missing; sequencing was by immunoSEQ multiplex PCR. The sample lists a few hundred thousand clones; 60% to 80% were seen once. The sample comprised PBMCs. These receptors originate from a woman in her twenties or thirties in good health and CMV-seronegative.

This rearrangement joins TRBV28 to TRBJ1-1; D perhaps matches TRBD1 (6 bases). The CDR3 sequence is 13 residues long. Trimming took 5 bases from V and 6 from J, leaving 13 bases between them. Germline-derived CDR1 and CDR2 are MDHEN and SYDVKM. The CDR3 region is CASSVQGSAEAFF. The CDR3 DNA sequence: TGTGCCAGCAGTGTCCAGGGGAGCGCTGAAGCTTTCTTT.

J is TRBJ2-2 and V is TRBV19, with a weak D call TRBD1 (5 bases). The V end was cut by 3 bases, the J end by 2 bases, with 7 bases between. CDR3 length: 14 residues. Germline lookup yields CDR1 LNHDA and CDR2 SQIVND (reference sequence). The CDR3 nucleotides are TGTGCCAGTAGTATGCAGGGAAACACCGGGGAGCTGTTTTTT. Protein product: CASSMQGNTGELFF. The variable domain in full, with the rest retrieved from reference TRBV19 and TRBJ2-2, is DGGITQSPKYLFRKEGQNVTLSCEQNLNHDAMYWYRQDPGQGLRLIYYSQIVNDFQKGDIAEGYSVSREKKESFPLTVTSAQKNPTAFYLCASSMQGNTGELFFGEGSRLTVL.

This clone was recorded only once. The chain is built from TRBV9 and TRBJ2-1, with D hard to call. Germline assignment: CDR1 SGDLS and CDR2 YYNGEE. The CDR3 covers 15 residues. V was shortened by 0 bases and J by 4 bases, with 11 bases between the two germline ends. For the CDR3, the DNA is TGTGCCAGCAGCGTAGGAACTGTCATATACAATGAGCAGTTCTTC. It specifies CASSVGTVIYNEQFF.

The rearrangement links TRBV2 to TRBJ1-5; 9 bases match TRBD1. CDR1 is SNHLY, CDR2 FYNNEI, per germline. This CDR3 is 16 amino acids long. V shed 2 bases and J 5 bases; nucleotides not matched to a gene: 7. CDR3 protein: CASSETGTGWDQPQHF. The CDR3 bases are TGTGCCAGCAGTGAAACCGGGACAGGGTGGGATCAGCCCCAGCATTTT.

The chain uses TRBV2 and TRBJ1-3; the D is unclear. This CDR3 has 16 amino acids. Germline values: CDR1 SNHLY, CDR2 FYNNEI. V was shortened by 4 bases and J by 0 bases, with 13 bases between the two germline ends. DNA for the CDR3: TGTGCCAGCAGTGGCCCACTGAGAATCTCTGGAAACACCATATATTTT. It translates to CASSGPLRISGNTIYF.

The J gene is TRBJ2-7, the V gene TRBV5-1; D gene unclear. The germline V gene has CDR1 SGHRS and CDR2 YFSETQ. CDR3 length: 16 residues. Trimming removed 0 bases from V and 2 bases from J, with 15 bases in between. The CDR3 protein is CASSLVYSRPPYEQYF. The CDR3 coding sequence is TGCGCCAGCAGCTTGGTGTATAGTCGTCCTCCCTACGAGCAGTACTTC.

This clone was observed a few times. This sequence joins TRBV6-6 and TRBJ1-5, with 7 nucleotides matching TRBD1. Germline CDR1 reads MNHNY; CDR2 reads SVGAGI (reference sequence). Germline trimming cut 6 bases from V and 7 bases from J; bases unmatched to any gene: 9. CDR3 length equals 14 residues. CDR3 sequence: CASSPTGAGQPQHF. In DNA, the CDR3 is TGTGCCAGCAGCCCCACAGGGGCAGGACAGCCCCAGCATTTT.

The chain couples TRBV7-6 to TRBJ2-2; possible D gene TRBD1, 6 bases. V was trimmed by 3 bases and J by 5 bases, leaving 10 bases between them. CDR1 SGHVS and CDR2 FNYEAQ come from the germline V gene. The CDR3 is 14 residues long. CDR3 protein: CASSLTGRTGELFF. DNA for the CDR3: TGTGCCAGCAGCTTGACAGGCCGAACCGGGGAGCTGTTTTTT. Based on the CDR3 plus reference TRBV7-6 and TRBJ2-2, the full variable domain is GAGVSQSPRYKVTKRGQDVALRCDPISGHVSLYWYRQALGQGPEFLTYFNYEAQQDKSGLPNDRFSAERPEGSISTLTIQRTEQRDSAMYRCASSLTGRTGELFFGEGSRLTVL.

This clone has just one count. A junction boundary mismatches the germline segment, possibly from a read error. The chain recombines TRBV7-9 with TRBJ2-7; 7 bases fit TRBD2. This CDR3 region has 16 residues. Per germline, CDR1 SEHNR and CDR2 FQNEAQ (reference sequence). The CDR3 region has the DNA TGTTCCAGCAGCCCTCACGCGGGAGTTACCTCCTACGAGCAGTACTTC. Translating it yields CSSSPHAGVTSYEQYF.

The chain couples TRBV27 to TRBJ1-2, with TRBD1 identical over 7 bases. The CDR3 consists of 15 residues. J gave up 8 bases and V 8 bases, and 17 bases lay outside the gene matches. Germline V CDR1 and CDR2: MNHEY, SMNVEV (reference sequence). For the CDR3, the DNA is TGTGCCAGCCGTACCGGGAGGGGCGGAGGGGGCGGCTACACCTTC. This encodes CASRTGRGGGGGYTF.

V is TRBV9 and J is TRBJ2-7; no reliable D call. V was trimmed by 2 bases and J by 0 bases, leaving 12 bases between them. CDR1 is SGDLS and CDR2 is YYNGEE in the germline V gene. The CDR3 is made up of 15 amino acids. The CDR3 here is CASSVLPTISYEQYF. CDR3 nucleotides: TGTGCCAGCAGCGTCCTCCCTACCATCTCCTACGAGCAGTACTTC.

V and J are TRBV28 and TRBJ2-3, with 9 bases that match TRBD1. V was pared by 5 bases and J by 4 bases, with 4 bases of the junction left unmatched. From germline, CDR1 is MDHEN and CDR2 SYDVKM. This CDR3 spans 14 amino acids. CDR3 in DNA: TGTGCCAGCAGTCCGGGACAGGGCCCAGATACGCAGTATTTT. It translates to CASSPGQGPDTQYF. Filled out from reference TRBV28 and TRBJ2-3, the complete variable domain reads DVKVTQSSRYLVKRTGEKVFLECVQDMDHENMFWYRQDPGLGLRLIYFSYDVKMKEKGDIPEGYSVSREKKERFSLILESASTNQTSMYLCASSPGQGPDTQYFGPGTRLTVL.

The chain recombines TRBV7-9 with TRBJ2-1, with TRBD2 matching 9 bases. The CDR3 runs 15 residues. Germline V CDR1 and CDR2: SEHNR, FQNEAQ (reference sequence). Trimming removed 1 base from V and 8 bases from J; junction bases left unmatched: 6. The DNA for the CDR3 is TGTGCCAGCAGCTTAGTAGGCCAGCGGGGGGATGAGCAGTTCTTC. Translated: CASSLVGQRGDEQFF.

As DNA, the CDR3 is TGTGCCAGCAGCCAAGAGGTCCGGCGGGGGGTAGGGAAAGGGAACACTGAAGCTTTCTTT. Its translation is CASSQEVRRGVGKGNTEAFF. V usage is TRBV4-2 and J usage is TRBJ1-1; a possible D gene is TRBD1 (5 bases). The germline V and J ends were trimmed by 0 bases and 1 base, with 24 bases remaining between them. CDR1 LGHNA and CDR2 YNFKEQ come from the germline V gene. The CDR3 spans 20 residues.

The CDR3 sequence is CASSEREVAEAFF. CDR3 DNA sequence: TGTGCCAGCAGTGAACGGGAGGTGGCTGAAGCTTTCTTT. The chain is built from TRBV2 and TRBJ1-1; the D is unclear. Germline CDR1 is SNHLY and CDR2 is FYNNEI. The CDR3 consists of 13 residues. The V end was cut by 2 bases, the J end by 6 bases, with 10 bases between. Full variable domain (outside the CDR3, taken from reference TRBV2 and TRBJ1-1): EPEVTQTPSHQVTQMGQEVILRCVPISNHLYFYWYRQILGQKVEFLVSFYNNEISEKSEIFDDQFSVERPDGSNFTLKIRSTKLEDSAMYFCASSEREVAEAFFGQGTRLTVV.

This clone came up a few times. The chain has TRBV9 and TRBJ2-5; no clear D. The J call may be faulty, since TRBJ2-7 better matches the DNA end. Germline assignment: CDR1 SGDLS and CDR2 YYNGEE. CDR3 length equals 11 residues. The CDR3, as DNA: TGTGCCAGCAGCCTGTCCTACGAGCAGTACTTC. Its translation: CASSLSYEQYF.

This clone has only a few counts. Here the CDR3 DNA reads TGCGCCAGCAGCGGACAGGGGGCGCCCGGGGAGCTGTTTTTT. The encoded protein is CASSGQGAPGELFF. The V and J genes are TRBV5-1 and TRBJ2-2, with 11 bases that match TRBD1. CDR1 SGHRS and CDR2 YFSETQ come from the germline V gene. V lost 4 bases, J lost 6 bases, and 2 bases stayed unmatched. This CDR3 has 14 residues.

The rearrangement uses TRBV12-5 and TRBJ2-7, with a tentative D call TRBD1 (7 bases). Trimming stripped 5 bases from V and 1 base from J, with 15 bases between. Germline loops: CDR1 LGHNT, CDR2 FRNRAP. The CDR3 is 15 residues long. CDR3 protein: CASGQTGAGSYEQYF. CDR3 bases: TGTGCTAGTGGTCAAACAGGGGCGGGATCCTACGAGCAGTACTTC.

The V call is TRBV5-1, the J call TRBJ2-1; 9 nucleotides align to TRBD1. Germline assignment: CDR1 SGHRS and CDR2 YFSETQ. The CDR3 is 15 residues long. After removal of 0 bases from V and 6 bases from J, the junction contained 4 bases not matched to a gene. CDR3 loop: CASSLVGQGPNEQFF. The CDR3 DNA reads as TGCGCCAGCAGCTTGGTGGGACAGGGACCCAATGAGCAGTTCTTC.

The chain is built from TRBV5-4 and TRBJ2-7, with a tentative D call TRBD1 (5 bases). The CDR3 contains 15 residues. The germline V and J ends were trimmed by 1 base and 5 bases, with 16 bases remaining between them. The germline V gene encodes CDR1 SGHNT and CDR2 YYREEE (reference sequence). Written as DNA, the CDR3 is TGTGCCAGCAGCTTGATGGGCAGGGAAGACCACGAGCAGTACTTC. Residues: CASSLMGREDHEQYF.

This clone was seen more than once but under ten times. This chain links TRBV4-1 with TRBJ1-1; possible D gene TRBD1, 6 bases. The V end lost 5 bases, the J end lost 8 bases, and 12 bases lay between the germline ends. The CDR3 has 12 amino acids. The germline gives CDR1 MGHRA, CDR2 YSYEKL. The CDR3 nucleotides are TGCGCCAGCAGCGCCCAGGGGTTGGAAGCTTTCTTT. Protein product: CASSAQGLEAFF.

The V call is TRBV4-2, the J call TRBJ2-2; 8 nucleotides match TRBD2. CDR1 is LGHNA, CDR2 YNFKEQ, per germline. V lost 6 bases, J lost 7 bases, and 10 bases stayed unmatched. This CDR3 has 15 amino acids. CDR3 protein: CASRRGGGVDGELFF. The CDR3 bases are TGTGCCAGCAGACGGGGGGGAGGAGTGGACGGGGAGCTGTTTTTT.

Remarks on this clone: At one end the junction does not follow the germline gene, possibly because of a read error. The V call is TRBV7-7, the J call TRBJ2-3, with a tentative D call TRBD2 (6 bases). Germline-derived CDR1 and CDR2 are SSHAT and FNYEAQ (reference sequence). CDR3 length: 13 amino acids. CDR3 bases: TGTGCTAGCAGCCCAAATGGGGGGGATACGCAGTATTTT. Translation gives CASSPNGGDTQYF.

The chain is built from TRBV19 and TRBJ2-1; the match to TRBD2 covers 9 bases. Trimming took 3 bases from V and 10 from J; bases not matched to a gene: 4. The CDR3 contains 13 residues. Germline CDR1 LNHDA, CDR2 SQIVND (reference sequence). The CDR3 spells CASSMASGIEQFF. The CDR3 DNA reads TGTGCCAGTAGTATGGCTAGCGGGATCGAGCAGTTCTTC.